One and the same sample provided the 30 T cell receptor beta chains below, sequenced in a study of OX40 agonist ivuxolimab in advanced cancers. TCRdb's table, derived via immunoSEQ multiplex PCR, lists solely in-frame clones and lacks some. The sample has 37,000 or so clones, approximately 84% seen once; the top ten hold under 20%. The specimen was CD4+ or CD8+ T cells sorted from blood, collected in a trial of the OX40 agonist ivuxolimab. The receptor set was obtained from an adult with an advanced solid tumor such as melanoma, head and neck, liver or kidney cancer.

The chain uses TRBV14 and TRBJ2-5; D possibly corresponds to TRBD2 (6 bases). The CDR3 spans 16 residues. In germline, CDR1 is SGHDN, CDR2 FVKESK. V was trimmed by 0 bases and J by 5 bases, leaving 16 bases between them. The CDR3 coding sequence is TGTGCCAGCAGCCAAGATGGGACTGGGGGTGGGGAGACCCAGTACTTC. Its translation is CASSQDGTGGGETQYF.

The chain has TRBV6-1 and TRBJ2-2; 9 nucleotides match TRBD2. The CDR3 runs 14 residues. The V gene end was trimmed by 2 bases and the J gene end by 5 bases; junction bases not matched to a gene: 0. Germline loops: CDR1 MNHNS, CDR2 SASEGT. The chain's CDR3 is CASSESGGTGELFF. CDR3 nucleotides: TGTGCCAGCAGTGAAAGCGGGGGGACCGGGGAGCTGTTTTTT.

The rearrangement links TRBV4-2 to TRBJ1-3; D perhaps matches TRBD1 (5 bases). V lost 4 bases and J lost 0, with 13 bases in between. Looked up from germline, CDR1 is LGHNA and CDR2 is YNFKEQ. This CDR3 is 16 amino acids long. CDR3 protein: CASSLSREISGNTIYF. CDR3 DNA sequence: TGTGCCAGCAGCCTTTCCAGGGAAATCTCTGGAAACACCATATATTTT.

The chain joins TRBV4-1 to TRBJ2-4; either TRBD1 or TRBD2 may supply D (5 bases each). The CDR3 extends over 18 amino acids. CDR1 MGHRA and CDR2 YSYEKL come from the germline V gene. V was pared by 0 bases and J by 2 bases, with 17 bases between. The CDR3 region is CASSQEDTGRWTKNIQYF. The DNA of the CDR3 is TGCGCCAGCAGCCAAGAAGACACGGGGCGGTGGACCAAAAACATTCAGTACTTC.

The chain uses TRBV5-6 and TRBJ1-1, with TRBD1 matching 7 bases. The junction had 10 bases not matched to a gene; V was cut back by 1 base and J by 13 bases. This CDR3 is built from 13 residues. CDR1 is SGHDT, CDR2 YYEEEE, per germline. CDR3 bases: TGTGCCAGCAGCTTGAGGGACAGTCTCGATGGTTTCTTT. Its translation is CASSLRDSLDGFF. The entire variable domain, with the rest obtained from reference TRBV5-6 and TRBJ1-1, is as follows: DAGVTQSPTHLIKTRGQQVTLRCSPKSGHDTVSWYQQALGQGPQFIFQYYEEEERQRGNFPDRFSGHQFPNYSSELNVNALLLGDSALYLCASSLRDSLDGFFGQGTRLTVV.

The chain carries TRBV27 and TRBJ1-5; D call uncertain. The CDR3 sequence is 14 residues long. V was clipped by 6 bases and J by 6 bases, with 15 bases between them. Per the germline V gene, CDR1 is MNHEY and CDR2 is SMNVEV (reference sequence). CDR3 protein: CASSLIRGVQPQHF. The CDR3 DNA reads TGTGCCAGCAGCCTTATCCGAGGTGTTCAGCCCCAGCATTTT.

V usage is TRBV27 and J usage is TRBJ2-1; perhaps TRBD2 as D (6 bases). Trimming cost V 2 bases and J 10 bases, with 18 bases left between them. There are 15 residues in the CDR3. Germline V gene lookup returns CDR1 MNHEY and CDR2 SMNVEV (reference sequence). As DNA, the CDR3 is TGTGCCAGCAGTTTAGGGTCCGGGAGAAGAGGGGAGCAGTTCTTC. Amino acid sequence: CASSLGSGRRGEQFF.

The J gene is TRBJ1-5, the V gene TRBV10-2; 11 bases are a match to TRBD1. J was trimmed by 5 bases and V by 5 bases; bases with no gene match: 5. Germline V gene sequence: CDR1 WSHSY, CDR2 SAAADI. The CDR3 is 15 residues long. CDR3 protein: CASSPGTGGDQPQHF. CDR3 in DNA: TGCGCCAGCAGTCCCGGGACAGGGGGTGATCAGCCCCAGCATTTT.

This clone is a singleton in its sample. The J gene is TRBJ2-5, the V gene TRBV7-9; TRBD1 might be the D (6 bases). This CDR3 has 13 amino acids. V gave up 11 bases and J gave up 1 base, with 14 bases separating them. Germline V lookup: CDR1 SEHNR, CDR2 FQNEAQ (reference sequence). The CDR3 protein is CALGGQSQETQYF. The CDR3 nucleotides read TGTGCCCTAGGCGGACAGAGCCAAGAGACCCAGTACTTC.

V is TRBV27 and J is TRBJ1-4; D possibly corresponds to TRBD1 (6 bases). Per germline, CDR1 MNHEY and CDR2 SMNVEV (reference sequence). The CDR3 consists of 14 residues. Trimming removed 9 bases from V and 7 bases from J, with 18 bases in between. The CDR3 nucleotides are TGTGCCAGTACGGACAGCCCAAGGAGTGAAAAACTGTTTTTT. This translates into CASTDSPRSEKLFF.

The chain carries TRBV9 and TRBJ2-5; TRBD1 agrees at 8 bases. The CDR3 consists of 14 residues. V was pared by 4 bases and J by 3 bases, with 5 bases of the junction left unmatched. Per the germline V gene, CDR1 is SGDLS and CDR2 is YYNGEE. The CDR3 DNA is TGTGCCAGCAGCCTGCAGGGGGCTGAAGAGACCCAGTACTTC. This gives the protein CASSLQGAEETQYF.

The CDR3 nucleotides read TGTGCCAGCAGTGAATCGGGGAGGGTGGTACAGCCCCAGCATTTT. This gives the protein CASSESGRVVQPQHF. The chain recombines TRBV6-1 with TRBJ1-5; D is unresolved. The CDR3 has 15 residues. V lost 2 bases, J lost 7 bases, and 15 bases lay in between. Germline V gives CDR1 MNHNS, CDR2 SASEGT.

The genes are TRBV6-4 and TRBJ2-3; 7 bases match TRBD1. V shed 0 bases and J 4 bases; nucleotides not matched to a gene: 1. The germline V gene encodes CDR1 MRHNA and CDR2 SNTAGT. This CDR3 is 14 amino acids long. Here the CDR3 DNA reads TGTGCCAGCAGTGACTCTCAGGGGGCAGATACGCAGTATTTT. Its translation is CASSDSQGADTQYF.

The V and J genes are TRBV5-6 and TRBJ1-5; D possibly corresponds to TRBD1 (6 bases). With 5 bases removed from V and 2 bases from J, the gap between germline ends came to 8 bases. The CDR3 contains 13 residues. Germline V gene lookup returns CDR1 SGHDT and CDR2 YYEEEE. The CDR3 DNA is TGTGCCAGCAGTGCAGGGGGCAATCAGCCCCAGCATTTT. Its protein product is CASSAGGNQPQHF.

V usage is TRBV14 and J usage is TRBJ2-7; D is uncertain. Germline-derived CDR1 and CDR2 are SGHDN and FVKESK. The CDR3 totals 13 residues. Trimming cost V 5 bases and J 3 bases, with 11 bases left between them. The CDR3 region has the DNA TGTGCCAGCAGCTCCTCGTGGGACTACGAGCAGTACTTC. Translating it yields CASSSSWDYEQYF. The full variable domain, its missing parts supplied by reference TRBV14 and TRBJ2-7, is EAGVTQFPSHSVIEKGQTVTLRCDPISGHDNLYWYRRVMGKEIKFLLHFVKESKQDESGMPNNRFLAERTGGTYSTLKVQPAELEDSGVYFCASSSSWDYEQYFGPGTRLTVT.

The chain recombines TRBV4-2 with TRBJ2-3; 9 nucleotides align to TRBD2. Germline CDR1 is LGHNA and CDR2 is YNFKEQ. The CDR3 extends over 18 amino acids. The junction had 10 bases not matched to a gene; V was cut back by 1 base and J by 2 bases. DNA of the CDR3: TGTGCCAGCAGCCAAGGCGGGGGGGCCGGTTGGAACACAGATACGCAGTATTTT. This translates into CASSQGGGAGWNTDTQYF.

The V and J genes are TRBV27 and TRBJ1-2, with D possibly being TRBD1 (5 bases). The V gene's germline CDR1 is MNHEY and CDR2 SMNVEV (reference sequence). The length of the CDR3 is 15 residues. V lost 6 bases, J lost 0 bases, and 14 bases lay in between. CDR3 DNA: TGTGCCAGCAGCCCAGACAGCTTTTCTAACTATGGCTACACCTTC. It translates to CASSPDSFSNYGYTF.

V gene TRBV14 combines with J gene TRBJ2-2, with D tentatively TRBD1 (6 bases). V lost 0 bases and J lost 8, with 10 bases in between. Germline CDR1 is SGHDN and CDR2 is FVKESK. This CDR3 region has 14 residues. In DNA, the CDR3 is TGTGCCAGCAGCCAAGACAGGGGTTCGGGGGAGCTGTTTTTT. Translation gives CASSQDRGSGELFF.

The sample holds one count of this clone. The chain employs TRBV7-9 and TRBJ1-1; no reliable D call. CDR3 length equals 15 residues. The germline V gene has CDR1 SEHNR and CDR2 FQNEAQ (reference sequence). Trimming stripped 7 bases from V and 5 bases from J, with 20 bases between. The CDR3 spells CASTGVESTPTEAFF. CDR3 nucleotides: TGTGCCAGCACCGGGGTGGAGTCCACACCAACTGAAGCTTTCTTT.

This clone showed up just once. The V gene is TRBV6-6, the J gene TRBJ1-3; 8 nucleotides align to TRBD1. The CDR3 loop spans 14 amino acids. Unmatched junction bases numbered 11, after V lost 11 bases and J lost 5 bases. Germline CDR1 is MNHNY and CDR2 is SVGAGI (reference sequence). The CDR3 coding sequence is TGTGCCGCATGGAGGACAGGGAGTAGAAACACCATATATTTT. It is translated as CAAWRTGSRNTIYF.

The chain carries TRBV2 and TRBJ1-4; the match to TRBD1 covers 7 bases. This CDR3 has 13 amino acids. The V gene end was trimmed by 6 bases and the J gene end by 3 bases; junction bases not matched to a gene: 1. Germline V gene data show CDR1 as SNHLY and CDR2 as FYNNEI. CDR3 DNA: TGTGCCAGCAGCGACAGGGCTAATGAAAAACTGTTTTTT. It encodes CASSDRANEKLFF.

This chain links TRBV27 with TRBJ2-2; D is ambiguous. The V gene's germline CDR1 is MNHEY and CDR2 SMNVEV (reference sequence). This CDR3 has 13 residues. V was trimmed by 8 bases and J by 8 bases, leaving 15 bases between them. CDR3 region: CASSPTLGGELFF. The CDR3 DNA follows: TGTGCCAGCTCGCCGACCCTCGGGGGGGAGCTGTTTTTT.

V is TRBV7-2 and J is TRBJ2-3; D may be TRBD1 (5 bases). There are 14 residues in the CDR3. Germline-derived CDR1 and CDR2 are SGHTA and FQGNSA. Trimming took 3 bases from V and 2 from J, leaving 9 bases between them. CDR3 in amino acids: CASSFRTNTDTQYF. In DNA form, the CDR3 reads TGTGCCAGCAGCTTCCGGACAAACACAGATACGCAGTATTTT.

A few counts support this clone. The rearrangement links TRBV13 to TRBJ1-2; D unresolved. The germline V and J ends were trimmed by 2 bases and 4 bases, with 17 bases remaining between them. Germline CDR1 is PRHDT and CDR2 is FYEKMQ (reference sequence). The CDR3 length is 16 residues. The CDR3 sequence is CASSLYFAETRYGYTF. Here the CDR3 DNA reads TGTGCCAGCAGCTTATATTTCGCAGAGACACGCTATGGCTACACCTTC.

The chain is built from TRBV7-9 and TRBJ1-2, with D perhaps TRBD1 (6 bases). Trimming removed 7 bases from V and 0 bases from J, with 9 bases in between. The CDR3 has 13 amino acids. Germline loops: CDR1 SEHNR, CDR2 FQNEAQ (reference sequence). CDR3 nucleotide sequence: TGTGCCAGCACGCAGGGGACTAACTATGGCTACACCTTC. Translation gives CASTQGTNYGYTF.

This rearrangement joins TRBV19 to TRBJ1-2; 9 bases align to TRBD1. The ends lost 9 bases at V and 4 bases at J; junction bases unmatched: 3. This CDR3 contains 12 residues. Germline loops: CDR1 LNHDA, CDR2 SQIVND (reference sequence). The CDR3 sequence: CASGQGTYGYTF. The CDR3, as DNA: TGTGCCAGCGGACAGGGGACCTATGGCTACACCTTC.

The gene calls are TRBV28 and TRBJ1-6; 7 bases fit TRBD1. With V trimmed by 4 bases and J by 0 bases, 6 bases remained unmatched. From germline, CDR1 is MDHEN and CDR2 SYDVKM. CDR3 length: 17 amino acids. For the CDR3, the DNA is TGTGCCAGCAGTTCAACAGGGGCCAGCTCCTATAATTCACCCCTCCACTTT. Its protein is CASSSTGASSYNSPLHF.

V usage is TRBV7-9 and J usage is TRBJ1-2, with a tentative D call TRBD1 (5 bases). This CDR3 is built from 15 residues. Germline lookup yields CDR1 SEHNR and CDR2 FQNEAQ (reference sequence). V gave up 2 bases and J gave up 3 bases, with 13 bases separating them. In nucleotides, the CDR3 is TGTGCCAGCAGCTTACTGGCGGGGGTGGACTATGGCTACACCTTC. Protein: CASSLLAGVDYGYTF.

J is TRBJ2-2 and V is TRBV7-9; D assignment may be TRBD1 or TRBD2 (5 bases each). V shed 4 bases and J shed 6 bases, with 21 bases lying between them. Germline CDR1 SEHNR, CDR2 FQNEAQ (reference sequence). CDR3 length: 17 amino acids. CDR3 loop: CASSSLDMGRVPGELFF. In DNA, the CDR3 is TGTGCCAGCAGCTCCCTCGACATGGGACGAGTTCCCGGGGAGCTGTTTTTT. Combining the CDR3 with reference TRBV7-9 and TRBJ2-2 gives the whole variable domain DTGVSQNPRHKITKRGQNVTFRCDPISEHNRLYWYRQTLGQGPEFLTYFQNEAQLEKSRLLSDRFSAERPKGSFSTLEIQRTEQGDSAMYLCASSSLDMGRVPGELFFGEGSRLTVL.

The chain is built from TRBV2 and TRBJ2-3; D might be TRBD2 (5 bases). This CDR3 has 14 residues. V lost 10 bases and J lost 5, with 19 bases in between. Per the germline V gene, CDR1 is SNHLY and CDR2 is FYNNEI. CDR3 residues: CAILDPGSRDTQYF. The CDR3 DNA is TGTGCCATCCTTGATCCGGGGTCTAGAGATACGCAGTATTTT.